One sample yielded the 6 T cell receptor beta chains listed below, sequenced in a study of regulatory T cells in long-lasting Graves disease (dated by TCRdb to 2020 to 2023). The library was made by multiplex PCR. TCRdb names Illumina HiSeq 4000 as the instrument used. To build TCR beta libraries, CDR3 regions were amplified by Arm-PCR using iRepertoire HTBI primers. The public reads were quality trimmed at Q25 with fastp and then assembled into clones with MiXCR by TCRdb, keeping productive beta chains. Here each entry gathers all rows of one CDR3 protein and keeps the most common genes and DNA. This sample has fewer than 550,000 distinct CDR3 sequences in its table, and around 16% of those were observed once. Just under 25% of the sample is in the top ten clones. The meaning of the sample's time point label: newly diagnosed GD, antithyroid drugs for less than 3 months. For both TCR sequencing and RNA sequencing, RNA was extracted from PBMCs in TRIzol.

These same data were also listed under a study on T cells in Graves' hyperthyroidism and ophthalmopathy.

The sample consisted of peripheral blood mononuclear cells (PBMCs), taken at new diagnosis, from a patient treated with antithyroid drugs. The receptors originated from a woman aged 40 to 65 with Graves disease. Donor details come from another sample of the same person, matched by shared clones.

There are many counts of this clonotype. The J gene is TRBJ2-1, the V gene TRBV14, with D unresolved. The germline CDR1 and CDR2 sequences are SGHDN and FVKESK. V lost 3 bases to trimming and J lost 6 bases, with 3 bases between them. The CDR3 has 11 amino acids. The CDR3, as DNA: TGTGCCAGCAGCCACCTCAATGAGCAGTTCTTC. Protein: CASSHLNEQFF.

V usage is TRBV10-3 and J usage is TRBJ1-2; no firm D call. The V end lost 3 bases, the J end lost 1 base, and 6 bases lay between the germline ends. CDR3 length equals 13 residues. Germline V gene sequence: CDR1 ENHRY, CDR2 SYGVKD. This chain's CDR3 is CAISDGSNYGYTF. The CDR3 bases are TGTGCCATCAGTGACGGAAGTAACTATGGCTACACCTTC.

In this sample, this clonotype turned up many times. This sequence joins TRBV18 and TRBJ2-7; D perhaps matches TRBD1 (5 bases). The CDR3 has 14 residues. V shed 3 bases and J shed 2 bases, with 11 bases lying between them. CDR1 is KGHSH and CDR2 is LQKENI in the germline V gene. The CDR3 is CASSPGKGAYEQYF. The CDR3 region has the DNA TGTGCCAGCTCACCGGGTAAAGGGGCCTACGAGCAGTACTTC.

This clonotype was found many times. The chain links TRBV10-3 to TRBJ1-2; TRBD1 matches at 9 bases. The trim removed 5 bases at V and 4 bases at J, leaving 8 bases unmatched. Germline-derived CDR1 and CDR2 are ENHRY and SYGVKD. This CDR3 is built from 15 residues. In DNA, the CDR3 is TGTGCCATCAGTCCGACGGGACAGGGAGCCTATGGCTACACCTTC. Its protein is CAISPTGQGAYGYTF.

The chain couples TRBV5-1 to TRBJ2-7, with no clear D. The germline gives CDR1 SGHRS, CDR2 YFSETQ. Trimming shortened V by 4 bases and J by 4 bases, and 15 bases separated the two germline ends. This CDR3 is built from 14 residues. CDR3 in DNA: TGCGCCAGCAGCCCGGAGTCGTTAGGGTACGAGCAGTACTTC. It yields the protein CASSPESLGYEQYF.

This clonotype was seen at least ten times. The rearrangement joins TRBV28 to TRBJ1-6; 9 nucleotides align to TRBD1. The CDR3 covers 16 residues. Germline V lookup: CDR1 MDHEN, CDR2 SYDVKM. V shed 5 bases and J 8 bases; nucleotides not matched to a gene: 10. CDR3 nucleotides: TGTGCCAGCAGTCAGGGAACAGGGGGCCTTTATTCACCCCTCCACTTT. It is translated as CASSQGTGGLYSPLHF. Drawing the rest from reference TRBV28 and TRBJ1-6, the complete variable domain is DVKVTQSSRYLVKRTGEKVFLECVQDMDHENMFWYRQDPGLGLRLIYFSYDVKMKEKGDIPEGYSVSREKKERFSLILESASTNQTSMYLCASSQGTGGLYSPLHFGNGTRLTVT.